The rows below give T cell receptor beta chains drawn from one sample of a study of tumor and adjacent non-tumor tissue in lung cancer. TCRdb independently ran MiXCR on the multiplex PCR reads; one entry per CDR3 protein. The repertoire has 100,000 or so distinct CDR3 sequences, roughly two thirds of them found once; the top ten carry roughly 19%. The sample consisted of distant non-tumor lung tissue. The receptors were gathered from a man aged 30 to 45 with non-small cell lung cancer. Each CDR3 is given with its conserved first and last residue. D genes are given only for firm matches.

d_call | v_call | cdr3_aa
. | TRBV12-3/TRBV12-4 | CASSLRRGGNTEAFF
. | TRBV11-3 | CASTSTGSRNTEAFF
TRBD1 | TRBV12-3/TRBV12-4 | CASSSRGRGNGYTF
TRBD1 | TRBV29-1 | CSGQPGQNEQFF
TRBD2 | TRBV11-2 | CASISGLANTGELFF
. | TRBV14 | CASRQVHGLYEKLFF
. | TRBV11-2 | CASSLEAGEYNEQFF
. | TRBV5-6 | CASSPDTVETQYF
. | TRBV12-3/TRBV12-4 | CASRYTGDYERYF
. | TRBV11-2 | CASSLYAGVSYNEQFF
. | TRBV7-9 | CASRRGAYEQYF
. | TRBV20-1 | CSARLPGVNTETFF
. | TRBV10-3 | CAISEKGGGIGGELFF
TRBD2 | TRBV11-2 | CVSSRTSEGRETQYF
. | TRBV6-5 | CANSDPGADTQYF
. | TRBV20-1 | CSARDPLAKNIQYF
. | TRBV6-6 | CASSYGGTPSGANVLTF
. | TRBV6-2/TRBV6-3 | CANSPPQGSIGSGYTF
. | TRBV11-2 | CVSSLDPNTQYF
. | TRBV24-1 | CATSDPTSWGTDTQYF
TRBD1 | TRBV10-3 | CATSLDRGFSTDTQYF
. | TRBV4-3 | CVSSQGDRWVNSPLHF
. | TRBV5-1 | CASSYGGFEQYF
. | TRBV9 | CASSVGVQETPYF